The sample holds many counts of the clone carrying this T cell receptor beta chain. Its antigen is unidentified. V was pared by 6 bases and J by 2 bases, with 16 bases between. The germline gives CDR1 LGHDT, CDR2 YNNKEL (reference sequence). This CDR3 has 15 amino acids. Over 18 months of follow-up, stable hyperthyroidism required that no ophthalmopathy appear. PBMCs were obtained from 9.5 to 10 ml of fresh peripheral blood. This entry comes from a study of Graves' ophthalmopathy and Graves' hyperthyroidism. General study points: Ophthalmopathy versus stable hyperthyroidism: 13-signature model gave 85% to 90% sensitivity, roughly 81% specificity.

Amplification of TCR beta CDR3 regions used RNA transcripts. In the first round, RT-PCR was carried out with HTBI primers, and a multiplex PCR formed the second round. TCRdb reanalysed the multiplex PCR reads using MiXCR and keeps one entry per CDR3 protein. The sample consists of about 620,000 distinct CDR3 sequences, about 20% of them appearing once. Sequences were obtained from peripheral blood. The chain recombines TRBV3-1 with TRBJ1-2, with D unclear. The sequence was obtained from a woman aged 18-29 years with stable Graves' hyperthyroidism. Some clones in this sample may be carry-over from other donors' samples. The DNA for the CDR3 is TGTGCCAGCAGACCCGGACTTATAAGGAACTATGGCTACACCTTC. Encoded protein: CASRPGLIRNYGYTF.